This is a list of T cell receptor beta chains from one sample in a study of blood T cell repertoires in COVID-19. Clones were sequenced by immunoSEQ multiplex PCR, and TCRdb holds only the in-frame ones, with some missing. Of under 200,000 clones in the sample, about 82% were seen once. The sequencing sample was made of peripheral blood. All receptors derive from a woman aged 80 or older with COVID-19, enrolled during active disease. The CDR3 runs from the conserved cysteine through the conserved F or W. D genes are given only for firm matches. Clone size is stated in some rows and not others, as once, few, many or a class when expanded.

d_gene	abundance	j_gene	v_gene	CDR3nt	CDR3aa
.	.	TRBJ2-7	TRBV7-2	TGTGCCAGCGGCAATAGCGACCAGGCCTACGAGCAGTACTTC	CASGNSDQAYEQYF
.	.	TRBJ2-7	TRBV19	TGTGCCAGTAGTATAGACCCCGCGACAGGAGGCGAGCAGTACTTC	CASSIDPATGGEQYF
TRBD1	.	TRBJ2-7	TRBV7-3	TGTGCCAGCAGCTTAACCCAGGGGGCGAGCGAGCAGTACTTC	CASSLTQGASEQYF
TRBD2	few	TRBJ2-7	TRBV9	TGTGCCAGCAGCGTAGGATTGAGGACTAGCGGGGACTACGAGCAGTACTTC	CASSVGLRTSGDYEQYF
.	.	TRBJ1-4	TRBV27	TGTGCCAGCAGTCCCGTGGGCCCTGAAAAACTGTTTTTT	CASSPVGPEKLFF
.	.	TRBJ1-4	TRBV6-5	TGTGCCAGCAGCTCCCGAGGGTCCGGTAATGAAAAACTGTTTTTT	CASSSRGSGNEKLFF
.	.	TRBJ1-2	TRBV27	TGTGCCAGCAGTGCCTCAGGCGGGGCGTGGGGCTACACCTTC	CASSASGGAWGYTF
TRBD1	.	TRBJ2-7	TRBV5-6	TGTGCCAGCAGCTTAGGGACAGGGCCATACGAGCAGTACTTC	CASSLGTGPYEQYF
TRBD1	.	TRBJ1-5	TRBV6-6	TGTGCCAGCAGCCCGACAGGGAAGGAGCCCCAGCATTTT	CASSPTGKEPQHF
TRBD2	.	TRBJ2-1	TRBV5-1	TGCGCCAGCAGAGGACTAGCGGGACCTAGCTCCTACAATGAGCAGTTCTTC	CASRGLAGPSSYNEQFF
TRBD1	.	TRBJ1-2	TRBV5-1	TGCGCCAGCAGCTTGGATGGCAGGGGGAACTATGGCTACACCTTC	CASSLDGRGNYGYTF
.	.	TRBJ2-7	TRBV2	TGTGCCAGCACGGTTTTAGTTACTACCTCCTACGAGCAGTACTTC	CASTVLVTTSYEQYF
TRBD1	.	TRBJ1-4	TRBV2	TGTGCCAGCAGTCGGGACAGGGCAAACGAAAAACTGTTTTTT	CASSRDRANEKLFF
TRBD2	.	TRBJ2-7	TRBV3-1/TRBV3-2	TGTGCCAGCAGCCAAGGGACTAGCGGGGCACCCTACGAGCAGTACTTC	CASSQGTSGAPYEQYF
.	.	TRBJ1-6	TRBV2	TGTGCCAGCAGTGACCGTTATTCACCCCTCCACTTT	CASSDRYSPLHF
.	.	TRBJ2-1	TRBV24-1	TGTGCCACCAGTGATTCCCCCTCGGAGCCTAGAAATGAGCAGTTCTTC	CATSDSPSEPRNEQFF
TRBD1	once	TRBJ2-7	TRBV5-1	TGCGCCAGCAGTCGGGACAGGGAGTACGAGCAGTACTTC	CASSRDREYEQYF
.	.	TRBJ1-6	TRBV21-1	TGTGCCAGCCCTAGACAGGGGGATAATTCACCCCTCCACTTT	CASPRQGDNSPLHF
.	few	TRBJ2-5	TRBV28	TGTGCCAGCAGTTTAGGTGGGGGCGAGCGGGGAACACAAGAGACCCAGTACTTC	CASSLGGGERGTQETQYF
TRBD2	.	TRBJ2-1	TRBV7-2	TGTGCCAGCAGCGCGAGCTTCGGGGTGAGCGGGAGCCATGAGCAGTTCTTC	CASSASFGVSGSHEQFF
.	few	TRBJ1-1	TRBV15	TGTGCCACCAGCAGAGGGGACACAAACACTGAAGCTTTCTTT	CATSRGDTNTEAFF
.	.	TRBJ1-2	TRBV5-4	TGTGCCAGCAGCCCTCAGGGGCAGGAGGACTACACCTTC	CASSPQGQEDYTF
.	.	TRBJ2-6	TRBV4-1	TGCGCCAGCACCTCCGGAGGGGGCATCTCTGGGGCCAACGTCCTGACTTTC	CASTSGGGISGANVLTF
.	once	TRBJ1-5	TRBV18	TGTGCCAGCTCACTCACAGTGGATCGGGGAGTCAATCAGCCCCAGCATTTT	CASSLTVDRGVNQPQHF
.	.	TRBJ1-2	TRBV6-5	TGTGCCAGCAGTTACTCGTCTGGACAACACTATGGCTACACCTTC	CASSYSSGQHYGYTF
.	.	TRBJ1-1	TRBV7-9	TGTGCCAGCAGCTATCAACAGGGAGGGACTGAAGCTTTCTTT	CASSYQQGGTEAFF
.	.	TRBJ1-3	TRBV9	TGTGCCAGCAGCGGGCCGAATGGAAACACCATATATTTT	CASSGPNGNTIYF
.	.	TRBJ1-4	TRBV7-2	TGTGCCAGCAGCTTAGGGGGACTGCCTAATGAAAAACTGTTTTTT	CASSLGGLPNEKLFF
TRBD2	.	TRBJ2-1	TRBV2	TGTGCCAGTAGACTAGCGGGAGGGTACAATGAGCAGTTCTTC	CASRLAGGYNEQFF
TRBD1	.	TRBJ2-5	TRBV6-1	TGTGCCAGCAGTGCGCACTCGGGACAGGGTGTAGGTACCCAGTACTTC	CASSAHSGQGVGTQYF
TRBD2	.	TRBJ2-1	TRBV6-1	TGTGCCAGCAGTGGGACTAGCGGGAGGATCGGTGATGAGCAGTTCTTC	CASSGTSGRIGDEQFF
.	.	TRBJ1-1	TRBV4-2	TGTGCCAGCAGCCCCTTAGGGGGTGAAGCTTTCTTT	CASSPLGGEAFF
.	.	TRBJ2-5	TRBV6-1	TGTGCCAGCAGTGATCCGCGTAGCTCTACCGTAGAGACCCAGTACTTC	CASSDPRSSTVETQYF
.	.	TRBJ2-5	TRBV24-1	TGTGCCACCAGTGGGGGCAGTCATCAAGAGACCCAGTACTTC	CATSGGSHQETQYF
.	.	TRBJ1-4	TRBV19	TGTGCCAGTAGTATAATGCGAGAGGAAAAACTGTTTTTT	CASSIMREEKLFF
TRBD2	.	TRBJ2-3	TRBV5-4	TGTGCCAGCAGGGGGGGGGTACTCACAGATACGCAGTATTTT	CASRGGVLTDTQYF
TRBD2	.	TRBJ2-1	TRBV9	TGTGCCAGCGCGGGGGGGCCTACGCCGTCCAATGAGCAGTTCTTC	CASAGGPTPSNEQFF
.	.	TRBJ1-1	TRBV7-7	TGTGCTAGCAGCAGACAGATGAACACTGAAGCTTTCTTT	CASSRQMNTEAFF
.	.	TRBJ1-1	TRBV5-1	TGCGCCAGCAGGAGTGAACAGGGCTCCATGAACACTGAAGCTTTCTTT	CASRSEQGSMNTEAFF
TRBD2	.	TRBJ2-5	TRBV5-1	TGCGCCAGCTGGAATGGGGCGGGAGATCGGGAGACCCAGTACTTC	CASWNGAGDRETQYF
.	.	TRBJ2-2	TRBV18	TGTGCCAGCTCACACAAAGGACCGGGACAACCGAACACCGGGGAGCTGTTTTTT	CASSHKGPGQPNTGELFF
.	.	TRBJ2-3	TRBV5-1	TGCGCCAGCAGCATCACCAGGGGTTCAGATACGCAGTATTTT	CASSITRGSDTQYF
.	.	TRBJ1-1	TRBV2	TGTGCCCGCCGGGTGGACACTGAAGCTTTCTTT	CARRVDTEAFF
TRBD1	.	TRBJ1-1	TRBV29-1	TGCAGCGTCGACCGGGACAGGGTGGTGAACACTGAAGCTTTCTTT	CSVDRDRVVNTEAFF
.	.	TRBJ2-1	TRBV6-6	TGTGCCAGCGCTTACCTAGCCCGAGGGTCCTACAATGAGCAGTTCTTC	CASAYLARGSYNEQFF